Sequencing of this T cell receptor (beta chain) was carried out in a study of T-cell memory formation after mild COVID-19. Study overall: There were largely donor-specific TCR clusters.

Using its own MiXCR run on the 5' RACE reads, TCRdb lists one record per CDR3 protein. The sample consists of under 550,000 distinct CDR3 sequences, roughly 18% of them appearing once. General study results and limits: Contracting clones from day 15 to 85 showed balanced CD4/CD8; later expanders favored CD4+.

This clonotype was found a few times. As yet, its antigen is unknown. The germline CDR1 and CDR2 sequences are SGHTA and FQGNSA. The CDR3 extends over 15 amino acids. V was trimmed by 4 bases and J by 2 bases, leaving 15 bases between them. The gene calls are TRBV7-2 and TRBJ2-7; TRBD2 is a possible D gene (5 bases). This clonotype originated in a man younger than 35 who had mild COVID-19 (a few samples of this study predate the infection). Cell type and time point are not known. The sequenced material came from PBMCs or a T cell subset sorted from them (not recorded which). CDR3 residues: CASSSRSNGAYEQYF. The CDR3 DNA sequence: TGTGCCAGCAGCTCCCGGTCAAACGGGGCCTACGAGCAGTACTTC.